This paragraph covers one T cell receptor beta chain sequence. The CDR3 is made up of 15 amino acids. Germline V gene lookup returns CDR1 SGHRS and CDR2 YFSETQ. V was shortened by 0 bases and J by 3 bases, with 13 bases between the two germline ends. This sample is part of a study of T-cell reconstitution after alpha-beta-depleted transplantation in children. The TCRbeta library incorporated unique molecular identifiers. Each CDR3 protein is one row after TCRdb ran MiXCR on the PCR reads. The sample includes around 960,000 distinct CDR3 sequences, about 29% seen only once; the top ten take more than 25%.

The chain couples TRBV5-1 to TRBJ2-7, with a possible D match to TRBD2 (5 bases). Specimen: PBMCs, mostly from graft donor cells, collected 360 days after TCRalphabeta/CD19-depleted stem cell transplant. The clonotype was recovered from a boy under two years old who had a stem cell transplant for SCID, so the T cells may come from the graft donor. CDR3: CASSLGRPGSYEQYF. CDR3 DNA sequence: TGCGCCAGCAGCTTGGGGCGACCGGGAAGCTACGAGCAGTACTTC.